Listed here are 10 T cell receptor beta chains from one sample, sequenced in a study of graft-versus-host responses after intestinal transplantation. The assay was immunoSEQ multiplex PCR, and TCRdb's table has in-frame clones only and misses some. Here the sample spans 8,000 to 13,000 clones, over 30% being singletons. The authors plated roughly 200,000 CFSE-labeled responder cells with roughly 200,000 irradiated, violet-dye-labeled stimulator cells. This material consisted of alloreactive CD8+ T cells from a mixed lymphocyte reaction culture, taken before intestinal transplant. Subset described: CFSE-low proliferating T cells sorted from approximately 6-day pre-transplant mixed lymphocyte reaction (GvH or HvG direction). The receptor set was obtained from a human patient who received an intestinal transplant.

The chain carries TRBV28 and TRBJ2-2; D is ambiguous. Deletions cut 10 bases from V and 4 bases from J, with 4 bases between. The CDR3 spans 10 residues. Germline CDR1 MDHEN, CDR2 SYDVKM. The CDR3 region has the DNA TGTGCCACCTCCACCGGGGAGCTGTTTTTT. This encodes CATSTGELFF.

This clone rates as medium-sized (0.01 to 0.1%). V is TRBV2 and J is TRBJ2-7, with D maybe TRBD1 (5 bases). Trimming removed 8 bases from V and 1 base from J, with 6 bases in between. The CDR3 runs 11 residues. Germline V gene sequence: CDR1 SNHLY, CDR2 FYNNEI. CDR3 DNA sequence: TGTGCCAGCGACAGTTCCTACGAGCAGTACTTC. Translated: CASDSSYEQYF.

In DNA form, the CDR3 reads TGCAGCGCCGGACGACAGGGGGGGCCTGAAGCTTTCTTT. Translation gives CSAGRQGGPEAFF. The chain recombines TRBV29-1 with TRBJ1-1; 9 nucleotides agree with TRBD1. CDR3 length equals 13 residues. V was clipped by 7 bases and J by 6 bases; unmatched bases: 9. Germline V gene sequence: CDR1 SQVTM, CDR2 ANQGSEA.

Within the sample, this clone is medium-sized. The gene calls are TRBV28 and TRBJ2-7, with D maybe TRBD1 (5 bases). CDR3 length: 13 amino acids. Trimming removed 2 bases from V and 4 bases from J, with 9 bases in between. Germline values: CDR1 MDHEN, CDR2 SYDVKM. The CDR3 sequence is CASSLLQVYEQYF. The CDR3 region has the DNA TGTGCCAGCAGTTTACTACAGGTTTACGAGCAGTACTTC.

The V call is TRBV27, the J call TRBJ2-1; tentatively, D is TRBD2 (6 bases). The CDR3 covers 14 residues. Trimming stripped 2 bases from V and 6 bases from J, with 11 bases between. The germline CDR1 and CDR2 sequences are MNHEY and SMNVEV (reference sequence). The CDR3 DNA reads TGTGCCAGCAGTTTAGGGACTTGGGGCAATGAGCAGTTCTTC. It specifies CASSLGTWGNEQFF.

This chain joins TRBV5-1 and TRBJ2-3; D is possibly TRBD2 (5 bases). Trimming took 0 bases from V and 0 from J, leaving 8 bases between them. This CDR3 is built from 15 residues. Per germline, CDR1 SGHRS and CDR2 YFSETQ. CDR3 DNA: TGCGCCAGCAGCTTGGAAGCGGTTAGCACAGATACGCAGTATTTT. Encoded protein: CASSLEAVSTDTQYF.

A few counts support this clone. This chain links TRBV15 with TRBJ2-7; 10 bases map to TRBD2. The germline V gene encodes CDR1 LNHNV and CDR2 YYDKDF (reference sequence). The CDR3 loop spans 17 amino acids. Trimming removed 0 bases from V and 4 bases from J; junction bases left unmatched: 9. CDR3 loop: CATSRDRVASGSYEQYF. CDR3 sequence (DNA): TGTGCCACCAGCAGAGATAGGGTGGCTAGCGGGAGTTACGAGCAGTACTTC.

V and J are TRBV29-1 and TRBJ1-2; D possibly corresponds to TRBD1 (6 bases). Germline CDR1 is SQVTM and CDR2 is ANQGSEA. The CDR3 has 13 amino acids. V dropped 1 base and J dropped 4 bases, with 10 bases sitting between them. The CDR3, as DNA: TGCAGCGTTGAAGGCCGGGACACCTATGGCTACACCTTC. It is translated as CSVEGRDTYGYTF.

This clone is medium-sized in the sample. The V call is TRBV7-8, the J call TRBJ2-7; no reliable D call. The CDR3 covers 14 residues. Trimming took off 1 base at V and 6 bases at J, with 13 bases between the two ends. CDR1 is SGHVS and CDR2 is FQNEAQ in the germline V gene. The CDR3 coding sequence is TGTGCCAGCAGCTTAGTCGATCCCTCGGGCGAGCAGTACTTC. It codes for CASSLVDPSGEQYF.

This rearrangement joins TRBV5-1 to TRBJ1-1, with 12 positions matching TRBD1. CDR3 length equals 15 residues. With 0 bases clipped from V and 6 bases from J, the junction kept 3 bases outside the gene matches. From germline, CDR1 is SGHRS and CDR2 YFSETQ. CDR3 in DNA: TGCGCCAGCAGCTTGGTGGGGACAGGGGGCTCTGAAGCTTTCTTT. This sequence encodes CASSLVGTGGSEAFF.